These T cell receptor beta chains were read from a single sample in a study of T cells in Graves' hyperthyroidism and ophthalmopathy. TCRdb recomputed calls from the multiplex PCR reads with MiXCR, one row per CDR3 protein. Of about 380,000 distinct CDR3 sequences listed, approximately 14% are singletons. Sequenced: blood. These receptors were taken from an older woman with Graves' hyperthyroidism. Each CDR3 is given with its conserved first and last residue. A D gene is named only where the DNA matches it firmly. Size values are once, few and many counts, or a class for expanded clones, and some rows have none.

cdr3_nt: TGCGCCAGCAGCCAAGAATGGGGGATCTATGGCTACACCTTC; cdr3_aa: CASSQEWGIYGYTF; d_call: -; v_call: TRBV4-1; clone_size: few; j_call: TRBJ1-2
cdr3_nt: TGTGCCAGCAGCTCAGGGGCAGCTGAATACGAGCAGTACTTC; cdr3_aa: CASSSGAAEYEQYF; d_call: -; v_call: TRBV7-9; clone_size: many; j_call: TRBJ2-7
cdr3_nt: TGTGCCAGCTCACCAGTCCCGGGGTCCGCCTACGAGCAGTACTTC; cdr3_aa: CASSPVPGSAYEQYF; d_call: -; v_call: TRBV18; clone_size: few; j_call: TRBJ2-7
cdr3_nt: TGCGCCAGCAGCCAAGAAGGGGCTGGCCAGTACTTC; cdr3_aa: CASSQEGAGQYF; d_call: -; v_call: TRBV4-1; clone_size: -; j_call: TRBJ2-5
cdr3_nt: TGTGCCAGCAGCTTAGCGCCGGCCACTGAAGCTTTCTTT; cdr3_aa: CASSLAPATEAFF; d_call: -; v_call: TRBV11-2; clone_size: many; j_call: TRBJ1-1
cdr3_nt: TGCAGTGCTCCACCGGGACTAGGCTACAATGAGCAGTTCTTC; cdr3_aa: CSAPPGLGYNEQFF; d_call: TRBD2; v_call: TRBV20-1; clone_size: few; j_call: TRBJ2-1
cdr3_nt: TGTGCCAGCAGTTCCATCGACAGGGAGTCCCTCTACGAGCAGTACTTC; cdr3_aa: CASSSIDRESLYEQYF; d_call: TRBD1; v_call: TRBV12-3/TRBV12-4; clone_size: many; j_call: TRBJ2-7
cdr3_nt: TGTGCCAGCAGTGAAGTGACCACCGGGGAGCTGTTTTTT; cdr3_aa: CASSEVTTGELFF; d_call: -; v_call: TRBV2; clone_size: few; j_call: TRBJ2-2
cdr3_nt: TGCGCCAGCAGCTTGGCCTTAACAGGGTCTGAAGCTTTCTTT; cdr3_aa: CASSLALTGSEAFF; d_call: -; v_call: TRBV5-1; clone_size: -; j_call: TRBJ1-1
cdr3_nt: TGTGCCAGCAGCTTAGGATTCGGCGGGGAGCTGTTTTTT; cdr3_aa: CASSLGFGGELFF; d_call: -; v_call: TRBV11-2; clone_size: many; j_call: TRBJ2-2
cdr3_nt: TGCGCCAGCAGCTTGCTAGGCACAAACACAGATACGCAGTATTTT; cdr3_aa: CASSLLGTNTDTQYF; d_call: -; v_call: TRBV5-1; clone_size: many; j_call: TRBJ2-3
cdr3_nt: TGTGCCATCAGCCAAAGTGGAGAGCAGTACTTC; cdr3_aa: CAISQSGEQYF; d_call: -; v_call: TRBV10-3; clone_size: many; j_call: TRBJ2-7
cdr3_nt: TGTGCCAGCAGTTCTCAGAACGAACTAGGTCAGCCCCAGCATTTT; cdr3_aa: CASSSQNELGQPQHF; d_call: -; v_call: TRBV11-2; clone_size: many; j_call: TRBJ1-5
cdr3_nt: TGTGCCAGCAGTCCTAAGTATGGCTACACCTTC; cdr3_aa: CASSPKYGYTF; d_call: -; v_call: TRBV28; clone_size: many; j_call: TRBJ1-2
cdr3_nt: TGTGCCAGCACCCGGGAGACCCAGTACTTC; cdr3_aa: CASTRETQYF; d_call: -; v_call: TRBV27; clone_size: many; j_call: TRBJ2-5
cdr3_nt: TGTGCCAGCAGCCTTAACAGGGGATCGGGCAATGAGCAGTTCTTC; cdr3_aa: CASSLNRGSGNEQFF; d_call: TRBD1; v_call: TRBV11-2; clone_size: many; j_call: TRBJ2-1
cdr3_nt: TGTGCCTGGAGTGTGGTCCAGGTTATCTATGGCTACACCTTC; cdr3_aa: CAWSVVQVIYGYTF; d_call: -; v_call: TRBV30; clone_size: many; j_call: TRBJ1-2
cdr3_nt: TGTGCCAGCAGTTCCCCCGTCCCCCTGGCGGCTAGCGGGACTAGAAACGAGCAGTACTTC; cdr3_aa: CASSSPVPLAASGTRNEQYF; d_call: TRBD2; v_call: TRBV27; clone_size: few; j_call: TRBJ2-7
cdr3_nt: TGCAGTGCTATGGACAGGGGCTGGTCCTACGAGCAGTACTTC; cdr3_aa: CSAMDRGWSYEQYF; d_call: TRBD1; v_call: TRBV20-1; clone_size: few; j_call: TRBJ2-7
cdr3_nt: TGTGCCAGCAGCTTAGGCGGACAGTACTATGGCTACACCTTC; cdr3_aa: CASSLGGQYYGYTF; d_call: -; v_call: TRBV11-3; clone_size: many; j_call: TRBJ1-2
cdr3_nt: TGCGCCAGCAGCTCTCCCAGGACTTCTAGCAATCAGCCCCAGCATTTT; cdr3_aa: CASSSPRTSSNQPQHF; d_call: -; v_call: TRBV5-1; clone_size: many; j_call: TRBJ1-5
cdr3_nt: TGTGCCAGCACCTCTCCTGCCGGGGAGCTGTTTTTT; cdr3_aa: CASTSPAGELFF; d_call: -; v_call: TRBV6-1; clone_size: -; j_call: TRBJ2-2
cdr3_nt: TGTGCCAGCTCACCATCCGCCGGCCTCTCTGGAAACACCATATATTTT; cdr3_aa: CASSPSAGLSGNTIYF; d_call: -; v_call: TRBV18; clone_size: few; j_call: TRBJ1-3
cdr3_nt: -; cdr3_aa: CASSFGQGAHSEYF; d_call: -; v_call: TRBV18; clone_size: many; j_call: TRBJ2-7
cdr3_nt: TGTGCCAGCAGCTCAGGAGACGCCCTCCTTGGAGAAGCTTTCTTT; cdr3_aa: CASSSGDALLGEAFF; d_call: -; v_call: TRBV5-5; clone_size: -; j_call: TRBJ1-1
cdr3_nt: TGTGCCAGCAGCTCAACAGGGCTCGACTATGGCTACACCTTC; cdr3_aa: CASSSTGLDYGYTF; d_call: -; v_call: TRBV11-2; clone_size: many; j_call: TRBJ1-2
cdr3_nt: TGCAGTACTAGGGCTAGCGGGTACTACAATGAGCAGTTCTTC; cdr3_aa: CSTRASGYYNEQFF; d_call: TRBD2; v_call: TRBV29-1; clone_size: many; j_call: TRBJ2-1